This T cell receptor beta chain was profiled in a study of patients with pleural tuberculosis. This clonotype was recorded at least ten times. The germline V and J ends were trimmed by 4 bases and 4 bases, with 3 bases remaining between them. The germline CDR1 and CDR2 sequences are SGHAT and FQNNGV. The length of the CDR3 is 11 residues. Via MiXCR, TCRdb re-called the reads, giving one row per CDR3 protein. The data contain under 55,000 distinct CDR3 sequences, about 7.3% of them singletons. The sequence derives from a human donor with pleural tuberculosis. The chain combines TRBV11-2 with TRBJ2-3, with D uncertain. The CDR3 nucleotides read TGTGCCAGCAGCTCATCAGATACGCAGTATTTT. Translation gives CASSSSDTQYF.